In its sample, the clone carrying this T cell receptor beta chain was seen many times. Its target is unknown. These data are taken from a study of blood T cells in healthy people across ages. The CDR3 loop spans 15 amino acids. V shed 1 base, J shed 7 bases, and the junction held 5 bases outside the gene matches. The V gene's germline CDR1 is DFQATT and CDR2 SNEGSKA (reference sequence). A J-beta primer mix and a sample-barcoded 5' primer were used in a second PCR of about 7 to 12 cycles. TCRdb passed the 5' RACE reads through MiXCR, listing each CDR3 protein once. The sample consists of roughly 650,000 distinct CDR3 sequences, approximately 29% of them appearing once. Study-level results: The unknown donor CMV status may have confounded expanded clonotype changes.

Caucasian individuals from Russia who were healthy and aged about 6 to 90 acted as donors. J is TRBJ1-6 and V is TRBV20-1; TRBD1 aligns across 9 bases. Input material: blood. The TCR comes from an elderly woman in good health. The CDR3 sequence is CSARVLQGANSPLHF. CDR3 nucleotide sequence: TGCAGTGCTAGAGTCTTACAGGGGGCGAATTCACCCCTCCACTTT.